This entry lists 13 T cell receptor beta chains sequenced from one sample in a study of blood T cell repertoires in COVID-19. The repertoire was sequenced with immunoSEQ multiplex PCR; TCRdb's copy has only in-frame clones and lacks some. The sample lists fewer than 300,000 clones, around 85% occurring once. The sample comprised peripheral blood. Receptor source: a human donor with COVID-19, enrolled during active disease. The donor label of this sample is uncertain.

This clone occurred a few times. The CDR3 sequence is CSVEHPGQGDYNEQFF. The CDR3 DNA reads as TGCAGCGTTGAACACCCGGGACAGGGAGATTACAATGAGCAGTTCTTC. The genes are TRBV29-1 and TRBJ2-1; 9 bases are shared with TRBD1. Looked up from germline, CDR1 is SQVTM and CDR2 is ANQGSEA. J was trimmed by 4 bases and V by 2 bases; bases with no gene match: 9. The CDR3 sequence is 16 residues long.

A few counts support this clone. The rearrangement uses TRBV27 and TRBJ1-2; tentative D call: TRBD1 (6 bases). There are 13 residues in the CDR3. The V gene's germline CDR1 is MNHEY and CDR2 SMNVEV (reference sequence). V was clipped by 6 bases and J by 4 bases, with 12 bases between them. CDR3 DNA sequence: TGTGCCAGCAGGCCAACAGGGCCCTATGGCTACACCTTC. Protein: CASRPTGPYGYTF.

J is TRBJ2-1 and V is TRBV13; TRBD2 matches at 8 bases. The germline V gene has CDR1 PRHDT and CDR2 FYEKMQ (reference sequence). This CDR3 is built from 18 residues. Trimming removed 5 bases from V and 4 bases from J; junction bases left unmatched: 16. As DNA, the CDR3 is TGTGCCAGCAGCCCAGGCCCCCTACTAGCGGCGATTTACAATGAGCAGTTCTTC. The encoded protein is CASSPGPLLAAIYNEQFF.

This sequence joins TRBV5-4 and TRBJ1-2; TRBD1 is a possible D gene (6 bases). The germline V gene has CDR1 SGHNT and CDR2 YYREEE (reference sequence). Trimming took off 4 bases at V and 4 bases at J, with 20 bases between the two ends. This CDR3 comprises 16 residues. The CDR3 DNA reads as TGTGCCAGCAGCCAAGGCCCCCGGACAGACTCCTATGGCTACACCTTC. Its protein is CASSQGPRTDSYGYTF.

The chain has TRBV30 and TRBJ1-5, with D hard to call. V shed 5 bases and J shed 0 bases, with 11 bases lying between them. The CDR3 has 14 residues. In germline, CDR1 is GTSNPN, CDR2 SVGIG (reference sequence). CDR3 residues: CAWGGLGSNQPQHF. The CDR3 DNA follows: TGTGCCTGGGGTGGACTAGGTAGCAATCAGCCCCAGCATTTT.

This chain's CDR3 is CASSIERTSLGEQFF. For the CDR3, the DNA is TGTGCCAGTAGTATCGAACGGACTAGCCTCGGTGAGCAGTTCTTC. The chain joins TRBV19 to TRBJ2-1; 8 bases line up with TRBD2. The CDR3 is made up of 15 amino acids. From germline, CDR1 is LNHDA and CDR2 SQIVND (reference sequence). Losses at the gene ends were 3 bases for V and 9 bases for J; bases not matched to a gene: 10.

V and J are TRBV9 and TRBJ1-6; D is possibly TRBD1 (5 bases). Trimming shortened V by 0 bases and J by 0 bases, and 10 bases separated the two germline ends. This CDR3 is built from 17 residues. Per germline, CDR1 SGDLS and CDR2 YYNGEE. Here the CDR3 DNA reads TGTGCCAGCAGCGTAGGGCAGGGTGGCTCCTATAATTCACCCCTCCACTTT. Amino acid sequence: CASSVGQGGSYNSPLHF.

About this clone itself: This sample also contains other DNA sequences that code for the same CDR3. This sequence joins TRBV12-3 or TRBV12-4 and TRBJ2-5; no clear D gene. Trimming took 6 bases from V and 2 from J, leaving 4 bases between them. The CDR3 extends over 11 amino acids. The CDR3 reads CASSQQETQYF. The CDR3 DNA sequence: TGTGCCAGCAGCCAACAAGAGACCCAGTACTTC.

In its sample, this clone was seen a few times. DNA of the CDR3: TGCAGCGTAGGCGGGACAGGAGCGAACACTGAAGCTTTCTTT. It is translated as CSVGGTGANTEAFF. This rearrangement joins TRBV29-1 to TRBJ1-1; the match to TRBD1 covers 8 bases. The length of the CDR3 is 14 residues. Germline loops: CDR1 SQVTM, CDR2 ANQGSEA. J gave up 1 base and V 6 bases, and 7 bases lay outside the gene matches.

This chain uses TRBV7-8 with TRBJ1-4; possible D gene TRBD1, 6 bases. Trimming shortened V by 2 bases and J by 8 bases, and 15 bases separated the two germline ends. Germline CDR1 and CDR2: SGHVS and FQNEAQ. The CDR3 contains 15 residues. CDR3 amino acids: CASSLTRDIGEKLFF. The CDR3, as DNA: TGTGCCAGCAGCTTAACCCGGGACATCGGAGAAAAACTGTTTTTT.

This rearrangement joins TRBV14 to TRBJ2-3; 11 nucleotides agree with TRBD2. There are 19 residues in the CDR3. V trimming: 2 bases; J trimming: 2 bases; junction bases outside the gene matches: 12. The germline V gene encodes CDR1 SGHDN and CDR2 FVKESK. CDR3 loop: CASSQTGTSGGFITDTQYF. The CDR3 coding sequence is TGTGCCAGCAGCCAAACTGGGACTAGCGGAGGATTCATCACAGATACGCAGTATTTT. The full variable domain, completed using reference TRBV14 and TRBJ2-3, is EAGVTQFPSHSVIEKGQTVTLRCDPISGHDNLYWYRRVMGKEIKFLLHFVKESKQDESGMPNNRFLAERTGGTYSTLKVQPAELEDSGVYFCASSQTGTSGGFITDTQYFGPGTRLTVL.

The gene calls are TRBV6-5 and TRBJ2-2; 8 nucleotides line up with TRBD1. The junction had 6 bases not matched to a gene; V was cut back by 6 bases and J by 3 bases. Germline V gene data show CDR1 as MNHEY and CDR2 as SVGAGI. The CDR3 runs to 15 residues. The DNA of the CDR3 is TGTGCCAGCAGCTGGGGGACAGGCCACACCGGGGAGCTGTTTTTT. Translated, it gives CASSWGTGHTGELFF.

The V call is TRBV2, the J call TRBJ1-2; tentatively, D is TRBD1 (6 bases). The CDR3 has 14 amino acids. Germline CDR1 reads SNHLY; CDR2 reads FYNNEI. V was cut by 6 bases and J by 3 bases, with 14 bases left in between. The CDR3 region is CASSLQGSYYGYTF. The CDR3 nucleotides are TGTGCCAGCAGCCTGCAGGGGTCGTACTATGGCTACACCTTC. The variable domain in full, with the rest retrieved from reference TRBV2 and TRBJ1-2, is EPEVTQTPSHQVTQMGQEVILRCVPISNHLYFYWYRQILGQKVEFLVSFYNNEISEKSEIFDDQFSVERPDGSNFTLKIRSTKLEDSAMYFCASSLQGSYYGYTFGSGTRLTVV.